This T cell receptor beta chain was sequenced during a study of siplizumab effects on memory and regulatory T cells. Points from the study as a whole: Unstimulated subsets captured only a minor fraction of alloreactive clones.

Germline CDR1 reads LNHNV; CDR2 reads YYDKDF (reference sequence). The trim removed 4 bases at V and 13 bases at J, leaving 7 bases unmatched. The CDR3 is made up of 13 amino acids. With regard to this clone: The antigen is unknown.

Some clones are missing from TCRdb's copy, which holds only in-frame ones; the method was immunoSEQ multiplex PCR. The sample contains about 120,000 clones, 90% to 95% of which appear only once. The TCR comes from a human donor in good health. The chain links TRBV15 to TRBJ2-1; 10 bases agree with TRBD2. The specimen sequenced was non-Treg CD4+ T cells sorted from blood. The CDR3 DNA reads as TGTGCCACCAGCATTCCAGCGGGAGGGCGCCAGTTCTTC. Translated, it gives CATSIPAGGRQFF.